This T cell receptor beta chain was identified during a study of control samples from healthy donors and cancer patients. Assay used: immunoSEQ multiplex PCR; TCRdb lists only in-frame clones, some missing. The sample has 100,000 to 150,000 clones, 80% to 95% seen once. This clone was seen a handful of times. Deletions cut 5 bases from V and 5 bases from J, with 12 bases between. Germline loops: CDR1 SNHLY, CDR2 FYNNEI. The CDR3 sequence is 13 residues long. The sequence came from a man aged 35 to 55 in good health. This chain uses TRBV2 with TRBJ2-5; D gene ambiguous. The sample was blood. CDR3 DNA sequence: TGTGCCAGCAGTCCGTCGGCCGAGGAGACCCAGTACTTC. It is translated as CASSPSAEETQYF.